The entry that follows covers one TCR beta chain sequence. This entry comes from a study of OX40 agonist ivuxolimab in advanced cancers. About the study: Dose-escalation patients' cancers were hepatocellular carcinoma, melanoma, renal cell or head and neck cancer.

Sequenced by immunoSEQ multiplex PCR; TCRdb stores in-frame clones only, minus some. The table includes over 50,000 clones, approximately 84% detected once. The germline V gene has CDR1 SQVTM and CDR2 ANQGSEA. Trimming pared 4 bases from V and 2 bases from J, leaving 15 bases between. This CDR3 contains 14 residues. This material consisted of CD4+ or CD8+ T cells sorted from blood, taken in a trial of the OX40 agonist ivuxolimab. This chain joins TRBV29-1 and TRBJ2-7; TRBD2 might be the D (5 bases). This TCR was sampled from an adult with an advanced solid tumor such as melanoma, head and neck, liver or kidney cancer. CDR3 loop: CSVVEPGNAYEQYF. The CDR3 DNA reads TGCAGCGTTGTGGAGCCCGGGAACGCCTACGAGCAGTACTTC.